This T cell receptor (beta chain) is from a study of beta chain features in type 1 diabetes. Study summary: Healthy donors, compared against patients, showed similar age, gender and cell yields. Overall study results and limits: In the patient group, naive, central memory and Treg TCRB repertoires seemed more alike than in the healthy donor group. Shorter TCRB CDR3s, moderately but significantly so, marked every one of the four CD4+ subsets in Type 1 diabetes patients.

Per the germline V gene, CDR1 is LGHNA and CDR2 is YNFKEQ. J was trimmed by 2 bases and V by 0 bases; bases with no gene match: 3. The CDR3 runs to 16 residues. Sequencing targeted expressed TCRB transcripts, as all isolated RNA had been reverse transcribed. Assay used: immunoSEQ multiplex PCR; TCRdb lists only in-frame clones, some missing. The data contain some 290,000 clones, less than 30% of them singletons. Only one heparinised blood draw was taken per donor, and its volume averaged about 120 mL. CD45RO/CCR7/CD25/CD127/CD95/CD27 separated CD4+ naive, central memory, regulatory and stem cell-like memory cells by sorting. This clone was counted a few times. Its antigen is not known.

The TCR originated in a woman between 25 and 40 years old with type 1 diabetes. The chain joins TRBV4-2 to TRBJ1-3, with 8 bases aligning to TRBD1. Sequencing input: naive CD4+ T cells from blood. CDR3 amino acids: CASSQDLDRAGNTIYF. CDR3 DNA: TGTGCCAGCAGCCAAGATTTGGACAGGGCTGGAAACACCATATATTTT.